This T cell receptor beta chain was documented in a study of cytomegalovirus exposure and HLA in healthy donors. Across the whole study: When roughly 420 donors were genotyped, roughly 80% of them were found to fall in the Caucasian-associated ancestry cluster. Overall study results and limits: TCR beta chains associated with HLA were, in a later analysis, more clonally expanded than equally common others.

As to this clone: Its antigen is not identified.

PCR used 60 Vbeta primers and 13 Jbeta primers. Assay: immunoSEQ multiplex PCR; the TCRdb copy retains only in-frame clones and omits some. The top ten clones hold more than 1% of a sample with 100,000 to 150,000 clones, 80% of them seen once. This receptor was obtained from a female donor in good health and CMV-seronegative. Material: PBMCs.

This chain's CDR3 is CASSPGTSGTGNEQFF. The CDR3 nucleotides read TGTGCCAGCAGCCCAGGGACTAGCGGGACTGGGAATGAGCAGTTCTTC. This sequence joins TRBV9 and TRBJ2-1; 13 bases map to TRBD2. CDR1 SGDLS and CDR2 YYNGEE come from the germline V gene. The CDR3 sequence is 16 residues long. Germline trimming cut 4 bases from V and 7 bases from J; bases unmatched to any gene: 8.